This TCR beta chain derives from a study of cytomegalovirus exposure and HLA in healthy donors. PCR primers comprised 60 Vbeta and 13 Jbeta primers. Repertoires were generated with immunoSEQ multiplex PCR, while TCRdb's copy carries only in-frame clones and drops some. The sample has about 140,000 clones; roughly two thirds are singletons. This clone was found once. The CDR3 totals 16 residues. CDR1 and CDR2 (germline): KGHSH, LQKENI. With 2 bases clipped from V and 7 bases from J, the junction kept 11 bases outside the gene matches. This chain uses TRBV18 with TRBJ2-7, with TRBD2 identical over 10 bases. Sequenced input: PBMCs. This clonotype originated in a woman aged 40-49 years in good health and CMV-seronegative. CDR3 nucleotide sequence: TGTGCCAGCTCACCAACAGGACTAGCGGTAAGGGGGGAGCAGTACTTC. It codes for CASSPTGLAVRGEQYF.